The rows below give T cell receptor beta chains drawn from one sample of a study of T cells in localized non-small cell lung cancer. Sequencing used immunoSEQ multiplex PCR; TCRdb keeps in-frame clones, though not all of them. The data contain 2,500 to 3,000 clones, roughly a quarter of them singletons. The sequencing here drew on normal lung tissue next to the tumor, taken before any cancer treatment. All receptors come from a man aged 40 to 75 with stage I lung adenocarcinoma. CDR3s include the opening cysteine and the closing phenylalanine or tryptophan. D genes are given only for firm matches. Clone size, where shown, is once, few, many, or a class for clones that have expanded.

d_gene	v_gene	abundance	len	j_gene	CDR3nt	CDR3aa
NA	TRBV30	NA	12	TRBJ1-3	TGTGCCTGGAGTGGGGTGGGAAACACCATATATTTT	CAWSGVGNTIYF
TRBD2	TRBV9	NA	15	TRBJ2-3	TGTGCCAGCAGCAGAGCGGGAGATCTAACAGATACGCAGTATTTT	CASSRAGDLTDTQYF
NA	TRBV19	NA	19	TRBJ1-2	TGTGCCAGTAGTATTAAAGGGCAGACTTGGACGCCCCGGGGATATGGCTACACCTTC	CASSIKGQTWTPRGYGYTF
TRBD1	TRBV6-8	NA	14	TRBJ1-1	TGTGCCAGCAGTTTACAGGGGTTGGGGGCTGAAGCTTTCTTT	CASSLQGLGAEAFF
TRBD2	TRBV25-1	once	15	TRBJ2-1	TGTGCCAGCAGTGAGATAGCGGGAGTTTCCAATGAGCAGTTCTTC	CASSEIAGVSNEQFF
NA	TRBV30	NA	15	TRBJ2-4	TGTGCCTGGAGTGAGTCGGGAACGGCCAAAAACATTCAGTACTTC	CAWSESGTAKNIQYF
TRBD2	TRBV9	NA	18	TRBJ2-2	TGTGCCAGCAGCGTAGGATTAGCGGGAGGATCGAACACCGGGGAGCTGTTTTTT	CASSVGLAGGSNTGELFF
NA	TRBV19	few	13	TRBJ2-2	TGTGCCAGTAGTGAACAGTACACCGGGGAGCTGTTTTTT	CASSEQYTGELFF
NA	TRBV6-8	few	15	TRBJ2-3	TGTGCCAGCAGTTACTCTACTGTCGGCACAGATACGCAGTATTTT	CASSYSTVGTDTQYF
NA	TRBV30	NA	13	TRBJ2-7	TGTGCCTGGAGTGTAGGGGCTTCCTACGAGCAGTACTTC	CAWSVGASYEQYF
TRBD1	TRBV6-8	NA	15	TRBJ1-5	TGTGCCAGCAGTTACACCACAGGGGCCGATCAGCCCCAGCATTTT	CASSYTTGADQPQHF
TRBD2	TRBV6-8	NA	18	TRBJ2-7	TGTGCCAGCAGTTACTCTGGACATAGGACTAGCAGAGCCTACGAGCAGTACTTC	CASSYSGHRTSRAYEQYF
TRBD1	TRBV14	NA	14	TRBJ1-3	TGTGCCAGCAGCCCCGGGACAGCTGGAAACACCATATATTTT	CASSPGTAGNTIYF
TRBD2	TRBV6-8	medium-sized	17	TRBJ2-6	TGTGCCAGCAGTTCCCCGGGACTAGCGTCCGGGGCCAACGTCCTGACTTTC	CASSSPGLASGANVLTF
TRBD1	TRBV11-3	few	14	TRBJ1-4	TGTGCCAGCAGCTTAGGACAGGGGAATGAAAAACTGTTTTTT	CASSLGQGNEKLFF
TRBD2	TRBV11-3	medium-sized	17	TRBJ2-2	TGTGCCAGCAGCTCATCGTCTCTAGCGGTGGGGGCCGGGGAGCTGTTTTTT	CASSSSSLAVGAGELFF
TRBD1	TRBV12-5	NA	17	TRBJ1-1	TGTGCTAGTGGTACCAACGGACAGGAGCGGGTATACACTGAAGCTTTCTTT	CASGTNGQERVYTEAFF
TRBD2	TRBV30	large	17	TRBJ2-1	TGTGCCTGGAAAGAGGGGAGTAGCGGGAATGTCCGCAATGAGCAGTTCTTC	CAWKEGSSGNVRNEQFF
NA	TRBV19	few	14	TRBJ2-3	TGTGCCAGTACCATGCAAGTAAGCACAGATACGCAGTATTTT	CASTMQVSTDTQYF
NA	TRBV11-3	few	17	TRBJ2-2	TGTGCCAGCAGCTTCCCACCAGGCCAGGATGGGACCGGGGAGCTGTTTTTT	CASSFPPGQDGTGELFF
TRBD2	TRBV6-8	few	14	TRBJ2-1	TGTGCCAGGGGACTAGCGGGAGGCTGCAATGAGCAGTTCTTC	CARGLAGGCNEQFF
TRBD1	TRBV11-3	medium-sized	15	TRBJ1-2	TGTGCCAGCAGCCCCGGACAGGGTGATAACTATGGCTACACCTTC	CASSPGQGDNYGYTF
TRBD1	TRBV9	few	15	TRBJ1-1	TGTGCCAGCAGGGGACAGGCGAGGTTGGCCACTGAAGCTTTCTTT	CASRGQARLATEAFF
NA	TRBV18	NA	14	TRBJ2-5	TGTGCCAGCTCACCATTTGAGGGGGTGGAGACCCAGTACTTC	CASSPFEGVETQYF
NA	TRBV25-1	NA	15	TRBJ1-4	TGTGCCAGCAGTGAATGGGCGGGGGGTTTTGGAAAACTGTTTTTT	CASSEWAGGFGKLFF
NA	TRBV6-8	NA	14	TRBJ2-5	TGTGCCAGCAGGGACAGGAGGGGCAGAGAGACCCAGTACTTC	CASRDRRGRETQYF
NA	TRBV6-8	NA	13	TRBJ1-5	TGTGCCAGCAGTGTCCTAAGCGGGCAGCCCCAGCATTTT	CASSVLSGQPQHF
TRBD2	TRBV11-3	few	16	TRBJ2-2	TGTGCCAGCAGCTTAGAGGGCGGGAGGGGTACCGGGGAGCTGTTTTTT	CASSLEGGRGTGELFF
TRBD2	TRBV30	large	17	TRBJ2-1	TGTGCCTGGAAGCCCGGGACTAGCGGGAACTCCTACAATGAGCAGTTCTTC	CAWKPGTSGNSYNEQFF
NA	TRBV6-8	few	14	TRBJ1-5	TGTGCCAGCAGTTGGACAAGGGTGGGGCAGCCCCAGCATTTT	CASSWTRVGQPQHF
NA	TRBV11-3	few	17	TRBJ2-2	TGTGCCAGCAGCCAAAGATCCCCTTCCCAAGGTGCCGGGGAGCTGTTTTTT	CASSQRSPSQGAGELFF
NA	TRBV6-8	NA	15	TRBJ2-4	TGTGCCAGCAGTTACTCCAGGGGCTTAACTAACATTCAGTACTTC	CASSYSRGLTNIQYF
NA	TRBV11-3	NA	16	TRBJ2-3	TGTGCCAGCAGCTTAGGGGCAGATTCTAGCACAGATACGCAGTATTTT	CASSLGADSSTDTQYF
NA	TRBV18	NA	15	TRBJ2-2	TGTGCCAGCTCACGAAATCTACAGGGTTTCGGGGAGCTGTTTTTT	CASSRNLQGFGELFF
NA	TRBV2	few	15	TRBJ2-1	TGTGCCAGCAGTGTGGCTCCGAGCTCCTACAATGAGCAGTTCTTC	CASSVAPSSYNEQFF
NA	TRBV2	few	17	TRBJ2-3	TGTGCCAGCAGACCGATACTAACCGACTGGAACACAGATACGCAGTATTTT	CASRPILTDWNTDTQYF
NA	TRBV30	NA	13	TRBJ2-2	TGTGCCTGGAGTGTAATGGGCACCGGGGAGCTGTTTTTT	CAWSVMGTGELFF
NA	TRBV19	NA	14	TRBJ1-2	TGTGCCAGTAGGCTCCCGGGACAAGGCTATGGCTACACCTTC	CASRLPGQGYGYTF
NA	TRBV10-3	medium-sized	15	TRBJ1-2	TGTGCCATCAGTGAGTCGGAGAGGTGGACCTATGGCTACACCTTC	CAISESERWTYGYTF
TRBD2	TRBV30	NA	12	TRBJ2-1	TGTGCCTGGAGTACGCGGGAGAGTCGGCAGTTCTTC	CAWSTRESRQFF
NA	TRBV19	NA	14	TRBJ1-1	TGTGCCAGTAGTTTGGCGCGGAGGGTCACTGAAGCTTTCTTT	CASSLARRVTEAFF
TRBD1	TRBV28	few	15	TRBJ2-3	TGTGCCAGCAGTGACAGGGCTTCGGGCACAGATACGCAGTATTTT	CASSDRASGTDTQYF